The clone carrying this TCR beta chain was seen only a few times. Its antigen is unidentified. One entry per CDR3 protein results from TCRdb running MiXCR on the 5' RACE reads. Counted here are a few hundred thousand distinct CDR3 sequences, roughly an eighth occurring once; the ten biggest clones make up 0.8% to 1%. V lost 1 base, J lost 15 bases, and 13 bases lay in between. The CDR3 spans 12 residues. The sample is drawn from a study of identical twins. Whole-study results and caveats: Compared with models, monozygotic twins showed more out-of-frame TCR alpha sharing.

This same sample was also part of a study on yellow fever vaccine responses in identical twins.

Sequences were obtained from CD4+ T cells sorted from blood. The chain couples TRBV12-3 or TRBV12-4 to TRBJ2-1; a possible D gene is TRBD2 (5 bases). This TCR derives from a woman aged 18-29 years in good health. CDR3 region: CASSLVDSRGFF. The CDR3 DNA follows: TGTGCCAGCAGTTTAGTGGACTCCCGGGGGTTCTTC.